This TCR beta chain is drawn from a study of beta chain features in type 1 diabetes (dated by TCRdb to the late 2010s). Describing the broader study: No differences in mean age, gender distribution, total cell number or subset yield were found between patients and healthy donors. Across all samples, some 99 million sorted cells were examined, and cell number per subset correlated strongly with RNA yield. Regulatory and stem cell-like memory subsets were isolated from only 8 patients and roughly 8 healthy donors, whereas naive and central memory subsets came from all 30 or so donors. The study compared the TCRB repertoires of sorted circulating CD4+ T cell subsets in recently diagnosed type 1 diabetes patients with those in matched healthy donors. Broader findings and caveats from the paper: Because small numbers of individuals were included in the HLA sub-analyses, any influence of HLA type on TCRB rearrangement was left unresolved. Because cDNA rather than genomic DNA was sequenced, highly expressing activated cells could have been over-represented, although no difference in activation and CD3 levels was found between groups. At VDJ recombination sites, patients with type 1 diabetes made fewer insertions and deleted more nucleotides, a pattern implying thymic rearrangement abnormalities. Naive, central memory and regulatory TCRB repertoires appeared to be more alike among patients than among healthy donors. PCR might favor shorter templates, but patient and control samples were amplified and corrected together, so any skew would affect both groups equally. A moderate but significant shortening of TCRB CDR3 length was observed in type 1 diabetes patients in all four CD4+ subsets.

The entire amount of isolated RNA was reverse transcribed using the High Capacity cDNA Reverse Transcription Kit, so the sequenced TCRB transcripts were expressed ones. Deep immunoSEQ sequencing was applied to naive, central memory and regulatory T cell samples, giving an average of approximately 4 million total reads per sample. Sorted cells were lysed in RLT buffer, and RNA was extracted using DNase-treated RNeasy Micro or Mini kits according to cell number. To prevent cross-contamination, every cell subset was processed on its own, while patient and healthy donor samples were processed together. The immunoSEQ multiplex PCR was used to amplify TCRB sequences from cDNA, generating 87-bp fragments that spanned the CDR3 region. The amplicons were sequenced using the Illumina HiSeq platform. The study's own analysis went as follows. PCR bias was computationally corrected using synthetic template baselines, reads within Hamming distance 2 were collapsed, and singletons that could not be merged were discarded. Reads were aligned against IMGT to assign V, D and J genes, CDR3 length and insertions or deletions at six rearrangement sites. Within each subset, clonotype counts were normalized to the number of sorted cells before true diversity and Gini coefficients were calculated with the tcR R package. The overlap coefficient, calculated on TCRB nucleotide sequences, was used to quantify repertoire sharing. Not all clones reach the TCRdb copy of this immuneACCESS table, which keeps in-frame sequences only. Checked studies attribute under half of the gap to unresolved V genes and leave the rest unexplained. That table furnishes V, J and clone size, whereas the DNA furnished D and trimming. The sample records a few hundred thousand clones, over 8.5% of which are singletons. 0.6% of the sample comes from the top ten.

This clone was picked up many times. Its antigen remains undetermined. Base qualities are not provided; no much larger clone lies one nucleotide away. The germline V gene provides CDR1 SGHVS and CDR2 FNYEAQ. V loses 4 bases of germline sequence and J loses 4 bases, and the interval between the two ends is 30 bases. Including the terminal cysteine and phenylalanine, the CDR3 comprises 20 residues. CDR3 DNA only is kept here, 60 bases in frame from base 1. Each donor gave one peripheral blood draw, averaging around 120 mL, which was collected into heparinised tubes. Naive, central memory, regulatory and stem cell-like memory CD4+ T cells were sorted on a BD FACSAria II using a panel including CD45RO, CCR7, CD25, CD127, CD95 and CD27. All sorted populations exceeded 95% purity. PBMCs were isolated right away by Lymphoprep density gradient centrifugation and were stained directly, without culture. To minimize batch effects, samples were stained and sorted in pairs, one healthy donor with one patient per experiment.

The source material was central memory CD4+ T cells from blood. The chain joins TRBV7-6 to TRBJ2-3, with the D gene tentatively TRBD1 or TRBD2, based on 6 matching bases in each. The receptor's source is a man in his thirties or forties with type 1 diabetes. The CDR3 amino acid sequence is: CASSSRAPVAGGRGADTQYF. The DNA reads as follows: TGTGCCAGCAGCTCCCGGGCCCCCGTGGCCGGGGGCAGAGGGGCAGATACGCAGTATTTT.